One and the same sample provided the 29 T cell receptor beta chains below, sequenced in a study of Graves' ophthalmopathy and Graves' hyperthyroidism. TCR beta CDR3 amplification used RNA transcripts. HTBI primers served in a first-round RT-PCR, which a second-round multiplex PCR followed. Each CDR3 protein is one row after TCRdb ran MiXCR on the multiplex PCR reads. Of about 220,000 distinct CDR3 sequences listed, 20% to 25% were seen once; the top ten hold around 40%. Specimen: peripheral blood. These receptors were obtained from a woman aged 50 to 60 with Graves' ophthalmopathy.

This clonotype was seen a handful of times. A junction boundary mismatches the germline segment, possibly from a read error. V is TRBV5-1 and J is TRBJ2-5; 9 bases fit TRBD2. Germline V gene sequence: CDR1 SGHRS, CDR2 YFSETQ. The CDR3 is 15 amino acids. CDR3 sequence reads: CASSRSSGNQETQYF. The CDR3 bases are TGCGCCAGCAGCCGATCTAGCGGGAACCAGGAGACCCAGTACTTC.

Many counts were recorded for this clonotype. The genes are TRBV10-2 and TRBJ2-7; the D gene is possibly TRBD2 (6 bases). This CDR3 has 13 amino acids. CDR1 is WSHSY and CDR2 is SAAADI in the germline V gene. Trimming removed 5 bases from V and 5 bases from J, with 13 bases in between. The CDR3 sequence is CASSRRGGDEQYF. For the CDR3, the DNA is TGCGCCAGCAGTCGACGGGGCGGGGACGAGCAGTACTTC.

This clonotype was detected ten times or more. The chain is built from TRBV4-1 and TRBJ2-2; possibly TRBD1 for D (6 bases). V was pared by 1 base and J by 4 bases, with 10 bases between. CDR1 MGHRA and CDR2 YSYEKL come from the germline V gene. The CDR3 is 15 amino acids. CDR3 sequence: CASSQGTASTGELFF. The CDR3 DNA is TGCGCCAGCAGCCAAGGGACAGCCTCCACCGGGGAGCTGTTTTTT.

The table lists this clonotype with many counts. The rearrangement links TRBV12-5 to TRBJ1-3; no clear D gene. V lost 3 bases and J lost 8, with 17 bases in between. The germline CDR1 and CDR2 sequences are LGHNT and FRNRAP. CDR3 length equals 15 residues. CDR3 sequence: CASGLVVSTGDTIYF. The DNA for the CDR3 is TGTGCTAGTGGTTTAGTAGTGTCTACGGGTGACACCATATATTTT. Looking up the rest from reference TRBV12-5 and TRBJ1-3 gives the full variable domain: DARVTQTPRHKVTEMGQEVTMRCQPILGHNTVFWYRQTMMQGLELLAYFRNRAPLDDSGMPKDRFSAEMPDATLATLKIQPSEPRDSAVYFCASGLVVSTGDTIYFGEGSWLTVV.

There are many counts of this clonotype. This chain uses TRBV6-5 with TRBJ2-5; 12 bases map to TRBD2. Germline assignment: CDR1 MNHEY and CDR2 SVGAGI. The V gene end was trimmed by 0 bases and the J gene end by 2 bases; junction bases not matched to a gene: 10. The length of the CDR3 is 19 residues. CDR3 loop: CASSYSILAGGRFQETQYF. Written as DNA, the CDR3 is TGTGCCAGCAGTTACTCGATCCTAGCGGGAGGGCGGTTTCAAGAGACCCAGTACTTC.

This clonotype occurred a few times. The chain has TRBV5-1 and TRBJ2-2, with D unresolved. CDR1 and CDR2 from the germline V gene are SGHRS and YFSETQ. CDR3 length: 13 residues. Trimming stripped 6 bases from V and 2 bases from J, with 8 bases between. CDR3 DNA: TGCGCCAGCACCCCTCCAAACACCGGGGAGCTGTTTTTT. It codes for CASTPPNTGELFF.

The chain joins TRBV18 to TRBJ2-7; 7 positions match TRBD2. Germline CDR1 reads KGHSH; CDR2 reads LQKENI. The CDR3 has 14 amino acids. V was clipped by 3 bases and J by 6 bases; unmatched bases: 8. CDR3 loop: CASSPQAGMGEQYF. CDR3 DNA sequence: TGTGCCAGCTCACCCCAAGCGGGAATGGGCGAGCAGTACTTC. Full variable domain (missing parts from reference TRBV18 and TRBJ2-7): NAGVMQNPRHLVRRRGQEARLRCSPMKGHSHVYWYRQLPEEGLKFMVYLQKENIIDESGMPKERFSAEFPKEGPSILRIQQVVRGDSAAYFCASSPQAGMGEQYFGPGTRLTVT.

This clonotype appeared many times. This sequence joins TRBV7-9 and TRBJ1-2; D possibly corresponds to TRBD1 (5 bases). The V end was cut by 3 bases, the J end by 7 bases, with 15 bases between. The CDR3 is 14 amino acids. Germline CDR1 is SEHNR and CDR2 is FQNEAQ (reference sequence). CDR3 in DNA: TGTGCCAGCAGCTTGTACTCCGGGACCTCTGGCTACACCTTC. Protein sequence: CASSLYSGTSGYTF.

This clonotype appeared many times. This chain joins TRBV4-1 and TRBJ1-5; D possibly corresponds to TRBD1 (5 bases). CDR1 is MGHRA, CDR2 YSYEKL, per germline. With 2 bases removed from V and 4 bases from J, the gap between germline ends came to 18 bases. This CDR3 has 17 residues. The CDR3, as DNA: TGCGCCAGCAGCCAATATTCCGTAGTTCGGACAAATCAGCCCCAGCATTTT. Its translation: CASSQYSVVRTNQPQHF.

CDR3 sequence (DNA): TGTGCCAGCAACACACAGGGGACCACCGGGGAGCTGTTTTTT. Translation gives CASNTQGTTGELFF. The chain links TRBV6-1 to TRBJ2-2; 7 bases are shared with TRBD1. This CDR3 is built from 14 residues. Germline V gene lookup returns CDR1 MNHNS and CDR2 SASEGT. J gave up 4 bases and V 7 bases, and 6 bases lay outside the gene matches.

This clonotype was seen ten or more times. This sequence joins TRBV6-5 and TRBJ2-2; D is uncertain. The CDR3 loop spans 14 amino acids. In germline, CDR1 is MNHEY, CDR2 SVGAGI. Between the trimmed V and J ends, which lost 2 bases and 3 bases, there was a span of 7 bases. The CDR3 DNA reads TGTGCCAGCAGTTACAGAAGGGACACCGGGGAGCTGTTTTTT. Protein sequence: CASSYRRDTGELFF.

This clonotype was recorded at least ten times. The V gene is TRBV2, the J gene TRBJ1-3; D is undetermined. The CDR3 runs 14 residues. The germline V and J ends were trimmed by 7 bases and 1 base, with 11 bases remaining between them. CDR1 is SNHLY, CDR2 FYNNEI, per germline. CDR3 in amino acids: CASTKDLSGNTIYF. CDR3 DNA: TGTGCCAGCACCAAGGACCTTTCTGGAAACACCATATATTTT.

This clonotype was detected many times. The V gene is TRBV28, the J gene TRBJ1-4; 10 nucleotides line up with TRBD1. CDR1 and CDR2 (germline): MDHEN, SYDVKM. The junction had 8 bases not matched to a gene; V was cut back by 4 bases and J by 6 bases. The CDR3 is made up of 16 amino acids. CDR3 in amino acids: CASSSLTGGYDEKLFF. The CDR3 DNA sequence: TGTGCCAGCAGTTCCTTGACAGGGGGCTACGATGAAAAACTGTTTTTT.

This clonotype has a count of ten or more. This chain connects TRBV11-2 to TRBJ2-7; D remains unclear. This CDR3 has 13 residues. Between the trimmed V and J ends, which lost 5 bases and 4 bases, there was a span of 12 bases. Germline loops: CDR1 SGHAT, CDR2 FQNNGV. The DNA of the CDR3 is TGTGCCAGCAGCCGACCCGGATTTTACGAGCAGTACTTC. Amino acid sequence: CASSRPGFYEQYF.

This clonotype was seen repeatedly, ten times or more. The genes are TRBV19 and TRBJ2-5; D is ambiguous. The CDR3 covers 13 residues. V lost 3 bases and J lost 5, with 10 bases in between. The V gene's germline CDR1 is LNHDA and CDR2 SQIVND (reference sequence). The CDR3 DNA is TGTGCCAGTAGTATCCATAACGGGGAGACCCAGTACTTC. Translating it yields CASSIHNGETQYF.

This clonotype has a count of ten or more. The V and J genes are TRBV20-1 and TRBJ2-5; D not certain. Trimming removed 3 bases at V and 2 bases at J, with 13 bases between. This CDR3 spans 14 amino acids. Looked up from germline, CDR1 is DFQATT and CDR2 is SNEGSKA (reference sequence). The DNA of the CDR3 is TGCAGTGCTAGTCCGCCCAGAGAACAAGAGACCCAGTACTTC. It translates to CSASPPREQETQYF.

This clonotype was counted only a few times. The chain uses TRBV6-2 or TRBV6-3 and TRBJ1-1; no clear D gene. The CDR3 length is 13 residues. Germline CDR1 reads MNHEY; CDR2 reads SVGEGT. V dropped 6 bases and J dropped 5 bases, with 13 bases sitting between them. CDR3 sequence (DNA): TGTGCCAGCAGACCGGGCCGGAGGACTGAAGCTTTCTTT. It is translated as CASRPGRRTEAFF.

In DNA form, the CDR3 reads TGTGCCTGGACGCCGGGGTTTACCTCTGGGGCCAACGTCCTGACTTTC. Amino acids: CAWTPGFTSGANVLTF. The chain has TRBV30 and TRBJ2-6; perhaps TRBD2 as D (5 bases). V was pared by 4 bases and J by 0 bases, with 13 bases between. The CDR3 runs 16 residues. Germline V gene data show CDR1 as GTSNPN and CDR2 as SVGIG (reference sequence).

Many counts were recorded for this clonotype. The rearrangement uses TRBV9 and TRBJ1-2, with D unclear. V lost 0 bases, J lost 0 bases, and 9 bases lay in between. Germline values: CDR1 SGDLS, CDR2 YYNGEE. The CDR3 is 15 amino acids. The CDR3 loop reads CASSVAGATNYGYTF. DNA of the CDR3: TGTGCCAGCAGCGTAGCTGGTGCTACTAACTATGGCTACACCTTC.

This clonotype was found many times. This CDR3 reads CASSGTGGIRVAFF. CDR3 sequence (DNA): TGTGCCAGCAGCGGGACAGGGGGCATTCGGGTCGCTTTCTTT. The rearrangement uses TRBV2 and TRBJ1-1; the match to TRBD1 covers 12 bases. Germline V gives CDR1 SNHLY, CDR2 FYNNEI. This CDR3 comprises 14 residues. V lost 6 bases, J lost 11 bases, and 10 bases stayed unmatched.

The chain carries TRBV28 and TRBJ1-5; D gene ambiguous. V lost 7 bases, J lost 0 bases, and 10 bases lay in between. The CDR3 is 14 residues long. Germline V lookup: CDR1 MDHEN, CDR2 SYDVKM. This chain's CDR3 is CASIKAGSNQPQHF. DNA of the CDR3: TGTGCCAGCATAAAGGCAGGTAGCAATCAGCCCCAGCATTTT.

This clonotype was counted many times. The genes are TRBV12-5 and TRBJ2-3, with unresolved D. CDR1 LGHNT and CDR2 FRNRAP come from the germline V gene. Trimming shortened V by 7 bases and J by 3 bases, and 11 bases separated the two germline ends. This CDR3 region has 13 residues. The CDR3: CASAPPVTDTQYF. CDR3 sequence (DNA): TGTGCTAGTGCTCCCCCCGTGACAGATACGCAGTATTTT.

This clonotype was detected many times. The J gene is TRBJ2-7, the V gene TRBV20-1, with TRBD1 matching 7 bases. V shed 6 bases, J shed 0 bases, and the junction held 8 bases outside the gene matches. The CDR3 loop spans 14 amino acids. Germline loops: CDR1 DFQATT, CDR2 SNEGSKA (reference sequence). The CDR3 reads CSAEDGTVSYEQYF. The CDR3 DNA reads TGCAGTGCCGAAGACGGGACAGTCTCCTACGAGCAGTACTTC.

This clonotype showed up many times. Sequence at one end of the junction differs from germline and may be a read error. The chain has TRBV2 and TRBJ1-1, with D maybe TRBD1 (5 bases). CDR3 size: 15 residues. Germline CDR1 is SNHLY and CDR2 is FYNNEI. CDR3 protein: CASSTNTGVVPPDGF. The CDR3 DNA sequence: TGTGCCAGCAGCACCAACACAGGCGTTGTACCACCCGACGGGTTT.

This clonotype came up many times. The rearrangement uses TRBV11-2 and TRBJ2-1; 12 positions match TRBD2. CDR3 length: 18 residues. Germline-derived CDR1 and CDR2 are SGHAT and FQNNGV. Losses at the gene ends were 8 bases for V and 5 bases for J; bases not matched to a gene: 16. The CDR3 reads CASGTRSSGRAFNNEQFF. CDR3 DNA sequence: TGTGCCAGCGGGACGAGATCTAGCGGGAGGGCCTTTAACAATGAGCAGTTCTTC.

Many counts were recorded for this clonotype. J is TRBJ1-2 and V is TRBV6-1; D call uncertain. This CDR3 is 14 amino acids long. Per germline, CDR1 MNHNS and CDR2 SASEGT. Trimming took 2 bases from V and 6 from J, leaving 13 bases between them. The CDR3 protein is CASSESTLAHGYTF. For the CDR3, the DNA is TGTGCCAGCAGTGAAAGTACCTTAGCCCATGGCTACACCTTC.

This clonotype was counted at least ten times. The rearrangement uses TRBV2 and TRBJ1-5, with D unclear. V dropped 3 bases and J dropped 5 bases, with 8 bases sitting between them. Per the germline V gene, CDR1 is SNHLY and CDR2 is FYNNEI. CDR3 length: 13 residues. CDR3 in amino acids: CASSDNKYQPQHF. The CDR3 DNA reads TGTGCCAGCAGTGACAACAAGTATCAGCCCCAGCATTTT.

The chain is built from TRBV20-1 and TRBJ1-2; 7 bases align to TRBD1. The CDR3 is 12 residues long. Germline V CDR1 and CDR2: DFQATT, SNEGSKA (reference sequence). The V and J ends lost 5 bases and 2 bases, in that order; junction bases with no gene match: 2. CDR3 in DNA: TGCAGTGCTGAGGACAGGAACTATGGCTACACCTTC. The encoded protein is CSAEDRNYGYTF.

In its sample, this clonotype was seen a few times. The chain carries TRBV10-2 and TRBJ2-5; no definite D call. Germline assignment: CDR1 WSHSY and CDR2 SAAADI. CDR3 length: 17 residues. Between the trimmed V and J ends, which lost 2 bases and 2 bases, there was a span of 18 bases. The CDR3 DNA sequence: TGCGCCAGCAGTGAGGTCAGGAGCGCGGTGACTCAAGAGACCCAGTACTTC. Protein sequence: CASSEVRSAVTQETQYF.